The next 21 T cell receptor beta chains were all read from a single sample in a study of T-cell memory formation after mild COVID-19 (dated by TCRdb to the early 2020s). Receptor libraries were prepared by 5' RACE. The sequencing machine was an Illumina NovaSeq 6000. Using fastp at Q25 and MiXCR, TCRdb reprocessed the public reads and kept productive beta chains. Here each entry gathers all rows of one CDR3 protein and keeps the most common genes and DNA. For this sample the table gives 170,000 or so distinct CDR3 sequences, of which over 20% were detected only once. Jointly, the top ten make up 23% of the sample. The sample consisted of PBMCs or a T cell subset sorted from them (not recorded which). These receptors were collected from an adult woman who had mild COVID-19 (a few samples of this study predate the infection). The sample titles of this study are shuffled in the database, so cell type and time point are left out; the donor was told from shared clones.

This clonotype was observed a few times. The chain has TRBV7-8 and TRBJ1-5, with 8 bases matching TRBD1. Germline assignment: CDR1 SGHVS and CDR2 FQNEAQ. This CDR3 has 14 residues. The V gene end was trimmed by 5 bases and the J gene end by 4 bases; junction bases not matched to a gene: 4. Written as DNA, the CDR3 is TGTGCCAGCAGCGATACAGGGGGAAATCAGCCCCAGCATTTT. Amino acid sequence: CASSDTGGNQPQHF.

V usage is TRBV20-1 and J usage is TRBJ2-5; D possibly corresponds to TRBD2 (6 bases). V was shortened by 6 bases and J by 4 bases, with 21 bases between the two germline ends. This CDR3 has 15 residues. Looked up from germline, CDR1 is DFQATT and CDR2 is SNEGSKA (reference sequence). In DNA form, the CDR3 reads TGCAGTGCCAGGCCGGAGGGAGCAATCCGAGAGACCCAGTACTTC. This translates into CSARPEGAIRETQYF.

This clonotype was seen only a few times. The V call is TRBV4-3, the J call TRBJ1-2; D possibly corresponds to TRBD1 (6 bases). The CDR3 is 15 residues long. V was clipped by 0 bases and J by 4 bases, with 12 bases between them. Germline CDR1 reads LGHNA; CDR2 reads YSLEER. The CDR3 DNA follows: TGCGCCAGCAGCCAAGATGATGGGGGCGCCTATGGCTACACCTTC. Its translation: CASSQDDGGAYGYTF.

The chain is built from TRBV7-9 and TRBJ2-7, with TRBD1 matching over 8 bases. Unmatched junction bases numbered 6, after V lost 5 bases and J lost 3 bases. This CDR3 contains 14 residues. CDR1 and CDR2 from the germline V gene are SEHNR and FQNEAQ (reference sequence). The CDR3 region has the DNA TGTGCCAGCAGCGCCCGACAGGGGTACTACGAGCAGTACTTC. It encodes CASSARQGYYEQYF.

This clonotype was picked up a small number of times. The V and J genes are TRBV7-9 and TRBJ2-1; weak D call: TRBD2 (5 bases). Germline assignment: CDR1 SEHNR and CDR2 FQNEAQ (reference sequence). The CDR3 sequence is 17 residues long. V shed 5 bases and J shed 0 bases, with 17 bases lying between them. The CDR3 region is CASSPGGAESSYNEQFF. The DNA of the CDR3 is TGTGCCAGCAGCCCCGGAGGAGCGGAAAGCTCCTACAATGAGCAGTTCTTC.

This clonotype was counted once. The rearrangement links TRBV19 to TRBJ2-7; the match to TRBD2 covers 8 bases. The V gene end was trimmed by 0 bases and the J gene end by 2 bases; junction bases not matched to a gene: 3. Germline V CDR1 and CDR2: LNHDA, SQIVND (reference sequence). CDR3 length: 15 amino acids. CDR3 protein: CASSIESGGTYEQYF. CDR3 nucleotides: TGTGCCAGTAGTATAGAGAGCGGGGGTACCTACGAGCAGTACTTC.

V gene TRBV24-1 combines with J gene TRBJ2-3; TRBD1 or TRBD2 may be the D gene (6 bases each). Germline CDR1 reads KGHDR; CDR2 reads SFDVKD. The CDR3 extends over 13 amino acids. Between the trimmed V and J ends, which lost 11 bases and 2 bases, there was a span of 13 bases. The CDR3: CASSWGATDTQYF. DNA of the CDR3: TGTGCCAGTTCGTGGGGGGCCACAGATACGCAGTATTTT.

There are a few counts of this clonotype. V gene TRBV6-2 or TRBV6-3 combines with J gene TRBJ2-5; 10 positions match TRBD2. The germline V gene has CDR1 MNHEY and CDR2 SVGEGT. V shed 7 bases and J 2 bases; nucleotides not matched to a gene: 10. CDR3 length: 16 amino acids. CDR3 in amino acids: CASTVNLAGAQETQYF. The CDR3 DNA is TGTGCCAGCACCGTAAACCTAGCGGGAGCTCAAGAGACCCAGTACTTC.

The V gene is TRBV9, the J gene TRBJ2-7; D could derive from TRBD1 or TRBD2 (5 bases each). Trimming took off 0 bases at V and 4 bases at J, with 11 bases between the two ends. The V gene's germline CDR1 is SGDLS and CDR2 YYNGEE. The CDR3 length is 14 residues. CDR3 DNA sequence: TGTGCCAGCAGCGTAGAGGGGACGGAATACGAGCAGTACTTC. It specifies CASSVEGTEYEQYF.

This clonotype was recorded at least ten times. V and J are TRBV7-9 and TRBJ2-7; 7 bases match TRBD2. Germline V gives CDR1 SEHNR, CDR2 FQNEAQ (reference sequence). CDR3 length: 15 residues. Trimming cost V 5 bases and J 4 bases; bases outside gene matches: 11. The CDR3 nucleotides are TGTGCCAGCAGCCCCATCGGGACTATCACTTACGAGCAGTACTTC. Translation gives CASSPIGTITYEQYF.

In its sample, this clonotype was seen a few times. This sequence joins TRBV15 and TRBJ2-1, with 13 positions matching TRBD2. Germline V gene data show CDR1 as LNHNV and CDR2 as YYDKDF (reference sequence). The ends lost 1 base at V and 0 bases at J; junction bases unmatched: 9. This CDR3 is built from 20 residues. The CDR3 spells CATSRVGTSGTPSSYNEQFF. CDR3 nucleotide sequence: TGTGCCACCAGCAGAGTGGGGACTAGCGGGACCCCGAGCTCCTACAATGAGCAGTTCTTC.

This sequence joins TRBV12-3 or TRBV12-4 and TRBJ2-5, with 12 bases identical to TRBD2. The J segment lost 3 bases and the V segment lost 5 bases, leaving 10 bases of the junction unmatched. This CDR3 has 17 amino acids. The chain's CDR3 is CASSLSGLAGYKETQYF. The CDR3 region has the DNA TGTGCCAGCAGTCTTAGTGGACTAGCGGGGTACAAAGAGACCCAGTACTTC.

V gene TRBV29-1 combines with J gene TRBJ2-7, with a tentative D call TRBD2 (5 bases). The germline V and J ends were trimmed by 4 bases and 2 bases, with 15 bases remaining between them. Germline-derived CDR1 and CDR2 are SQVTM and ANQGSEA. CDR3 length: 14 residues. CDR3 DNA: TGCAGCGTTGTCCCCCCGGGATATACCTACGAGCAGTACTTC. This codes for CSVVPPGYTYEQYF.

This clonotype was counted only a few times. The chain is built from TRBV4-1 and TRBJ1-5; D might be TRBD1 (5 bases). This CDR3 comprises 13 residues. V was pared by 0 bases and J by 5 bases, with 5 bases between. The germline gives CDR1 MGHRA, CDR2 YSYEKL. For the CDR3, the DNA is TGCGCCAGCAGCCAAGACAGGGATCAGCCCCAGCATTTT. It encodes CASSQDRDQPQHF.

This clonotype turned up a few times. The CDR3 reads CSVEGWTSYNEQFF. For the CDR3, the DNA is TGCAGCGTTGAAGGCTGGACCTCCTACAATGAGCAGTTCTTC. This chain links TRBV29-1 with TRBJ2-1, with D hard to call. Trimming cost V 1 base and J 0 bases, with 7 bases left between them. Germline V CDR1 and CDR2: SQVTM, ANQGSEA. This CDR3 is built from 14 residues.

There are a few counts of this clonotype. The V call is TRBV4-1, the J call TRBJ2-7; no reliable D call. Germline V gene lookup returns CDR1 MGHRA and CDR2 YSYEKL. This CDR3 is built from 14 residues. V lost 0 bases, J lost 5 bases, and 11 bases lay in between. CDR3 in amino acids: CASSQDNDGDEQYF. CDR3 DNA sequence: TGCGCCAGCAGCCAAGATAATGATGGGGACGAGCAGTACTTC.

The chain links TRBV6-2 or TRBV6-3 to TRBJ2-2, with D tentatively TRBD2 (6 bases). With 2 bases removed from V and 7 bases from J, the gap between germline ends came to 14 bases. The CDR3 is 15 amino acids. Germline loops: CDR1 MNHEY, CDR2 SVGEGT. The CDR3 loop reads CASSYTGEVDGELFF. In DNA form, the CDR3 reads TGTGCCAGCAGTTACACGGGAGAGGTCGACGGGGAGCTGTTTTTT.

The V call is TRBV4-2, the J call TRBJ2-7, with TRBD1 identical over 8 bases. CDR1 LGHNA and CDR2 YNFKEQ come from the germline V gene. The CDR3 has 17 residues. V lost 0 bases to trimming and J lost 3 bases; unmatched junction nucleotides: 10. This chain's CDR3 is CASSQDPGTGLIYEQYF. CDR3 DNA sequence: TGTGCCAGCAGCCAAGATCCGGGGACAGGACTAATCTACGAGCAGTACTTC.

This clonotype showed up many times. The chain is built from TRBV7-3 and TRBJ2-1; 10 bases match TRBD2. The germline CDR1 and CDR2 sequences are SGHTA and FQGTGA. The CDR3 extends over 14 amino acids. Trimming at V came to 6 bases and at J to 4 bases, leaving 3 bases not matched to a gene. This CDR3 reads CASSPAGGYNEQFF. Here the CDR3 DNA reads TGTGCCAGCAGTCCAGCGGGAGGGTACAATGAGCAGTTCTTC.

Ten or more counts support this clonotype. The rearrangement uses TRBV4-3 and TRBJ2-7; TRBD1 or TRBD2 may be the D gene (6 bases each). This CDR3 comprises 16 residues. Germline CDR1 LGHNA, CDR2 YSLEER. V lost 1 base, J lost 5 bases, and 18 bases lay in between. The CDR3 sequence: CASSQGSTGRHHEQYF. CDR3 DNA sequence: TGCGCCAGCAGCCAAGGGTCTACAGGGAGGCACCACGAGCAGTACTTC.

This sequence joins TRBV5-1 and TRBJ2-3, with D perhaps matching TRBD1 or TRBD2 (5 bases each). This CDR3 is 16 amino acids long. Germline CDR1 reads SGHRS; CDR2 reads YFSETQ. Trimming left V 0 bases short and J 2 bases short, with 13 bases between. CDR3 sequence: CASSLVGGSPTDTQYF. CDR3 bases: TGCGCCAGCAGCTTGGTTGGGGGTTCTCCCACAGATACGCAGTATTTT.